This T cell receptor (beta chain) was identified during a study of blood T cell repertoires in COVID-19. Study information: Some COVID-19 samples were acute and others convalescent; all came from the United States, Italy and Spain. PBMCs, B-cell-depleted T cells, or T cells were the source of the cDNA or gDNA that made up the material.

Authors' processing steps: Cell counts per sample came from amplifying reference gene primers. TCRdb keeps only in-frame clones here, not all; method: immunoSEQ multiplex PCR. The V and J calls and clone size are taken from that table; D and trimming were inferred from the DNA. The table has some 85,000 clones, around 80% seen once. The V end was cut by 3 bases, the J end by 5 bases, with 8 bases between. This CDR3 comprises 13 residues. Germline CDR1 MNHNS, CDR2 SASEGT. Sequencing was carried out using peripheral blood. The source is a woman of 80 years or more with active or convalescent COVID-19. The rearrangement uses TRBV6-1 and TRBJ1-5, with D tentatively TRBD1 (5 bases). The CDR3 is CASSEVRDQPQHF. Written as DNA, the CDR3 is TGTGCCAGCAGTGAGGTCAGGGATCAGCCCCAGCATTTT.